These 8 T cell receptor beta chains share one sample of origin, sequenced in a study of T cell responses to AZD1222 COVID-19 vaccine. Profiling relied on immunoSEQ multiplex PCR, and the TCRdb table lists in-frame clones only, not all of them. The sample carries 100,000 to 120,000 clones, around 89% recorded once. The material sequenced was peripheral blood, taken on day 0 of AZD1222 vaccination. These receptors all stem from an adult in good health.

The chain recombines TRBV24-1 with TRBJ2-3, with D perhaps matching TRBD2 (5 bases). Germline CDR1 KGHDR, CDR2 SFDVKD. V was clipped by 5 bases and J by 4 bases, with 9 bases between them. The CDR3 consists of 13 residues. CDR3 coding DNA: TGTGCCACCAGTGGGGCAGCGGCAGATACGCAGTATTTT. It translates to CATSGAAADTQYF.

This clone is a singleton in its sample. In DNA form, the CDR3 reads TGTGCCAGCAGCATGGGTATCGGGACTGAAGCTTTCTTT. It codes for CASSMGIGTEAFF. The chain couples TRBV7-9 to TRBJ1-1; no clear D. Trimming took off 5 bases at V and 5 bases at J, with 12 bases between the two ends. CDR1 is SEHNR and CDR2 is FQNEAQ in the germline V gene (reference sequence). The length of the CDR3 is 13 residues. The complete variable domain, with remaining parts taken from reference TRBV7-9 and TRBJ1-1, reads DTGVSQNPRHKITKRGQNVTFRCDPISEHNRLYWYRQTLGQGPEFLTYFQNEAQLEKSRLLSDRFSAERPKGSFSTLEIQRTEQGDSAMYLCASSMGIGTEAFFGQGTRLTVV.

The chain's CDR3 is CATSRDGRGTSSYEQYF. CDR3 sequence (DNA): TGTGCCACCAGCAGAGATGGGAGGGGGACTAGCTCCTACGAGCAGTACTTC. The J gene is TRBJ2-7, the V gene TRBV15, with 8 bases matching TRBD2. CDR1 and CDR2 from the germline V gene are LNHNV and YYDKDF (reference sequence). The CDR3 loop spans 17 amino acids. V lost 0 bases to trimming and J lost 0 bases; unmatched junction nucleotides: 7.

The chain is built from TRBV7-9 and TRBJ2-1; no clear D gene. The CDR3 spans 13 residues. V was cut by 5 bases and J by 7 bases, with 12 bases left in between. Per the germline V gene, CDR1 is SEHNR and CDR2 is FQNEAQ (reference sequence). Here the CDR3 DNA reads TGTGCCAGCAGCCTCGTTCTAACAAATGAGCAGTTCTTC. Its protein is CASSLVLTNEQFF.

V is TRBV6-5 and J is TRBJ2-5; TRBD2 aligns across 16 bases. The CDR3 loop spans 15 amino acids. V was pared by 2 bases and J by 14 bases, with 8 bases of the junction left unmatched. CDR1 is MNHEY and CDR2 is SVGAGI in the germline V gene. The CDR3 sequence: CASSYGTSGRALTYF. The CDR3 coding sequence is TGTGCCAGCAGTTACGGGACTAGCGGGAGGGCCTTGACCTACTTC.

The chain carries TRBV5-1 and TRBJ2-5; TRBD1 agrees at 10 bases. Germline-derived CDR1 and CDR2 are SGHRS and YFSETQ. The V segment lost 4 bases and the J segment 5 bases; nucleotides outside the gene matches: 2. This CDR3 has 13 residues. The CDR3 is CASSPGQGETQYF. CDR3 DNA sequence: TGCGCCAGCAGCCCGGGACAGGGGGAGACCCAGTACTTC.

CDR3 DNA: TGTGCCAGCAGCCAAGCCAAGGGAGAGCAGTACTTC. Its protein is CASSQAKGEQYF. J is TRBJ2-7 and V is TRBV3-1 (or the pseudogene TRBV3-2); no clear D. Germline CDR1 and CDR2: LGHDT and YNNKEL (reference sequence). The CDR3 covers 12 residues. The germline V and J ends were trimmed by 1 base and 7 bases, with 8 bases remaining between them.

The DNA for the CDR3 is TGTGCCAGCAGTGTTGAGGGGAATCGGGGCGAAAAACTGTTTTTT. This codes for CASSVEGNRGEKLFF. The chain joins TRBV2 to TRBJ1-4; weak D call: TRBD1 (5 bases). CDR1 is SNHLY and CDR2 is FYNNEI in the germline V gene. This CDR3 region has 15 residues. V was pared by 4 bases and J by 8 bases, with 17 bases between.